One sample yielded the 31 T cell receptor beta chains listed below, sequenced in a study of cytomegalovirus exposure and HLA in healthy donors. Primers for the PCR totalled 60 Vbeta and 13 Jbeta. This table comes from immunoSEQ multiplex PCR, and its TCRdb copy is limited to in-frame clones, with some not included. The data hold 170,000 or so clones, with about 83% observed a single time. Source material: PBMCs. The receptors stem from a girl under 18 in good health and CMV-seropositive.

Written as DNA, the CDR3 is TGTGCCAGTCGAAGTGGCGGCAGGGGAGGCACAGATACGCAGTATTTT. Translation gives CASRSGGRGGTDTQYF. The chain carries TRBV19 and TRBJ2-3, with D tentatively TRBD1 (6 bases). Germline V gene lookup returns CDR1 LNHDA and CDR2 SQIVND (reference sequence). V shed 8 bases and J shed 1 base, with 19 bases lying between them. There are 16 residues in the CDR3.

This chain uses TRBV10-1 with TRBJ1-1; 8 bases agree with TRBD1. CDR3 length equals 17 residues. CDR1 is WNHNN, CDR2 SYGVQD, per germline (reference sequence). The trim removed 8 bases at V and 4 bases at J, leaving 18 bases unmatched. CDR3: CASWRDRQTEWGTEAFF. The CDR3 coding sequence is TGCGCCAGCTGGAGGGACAGGCAAACTGAGTGGGGCACTGAAGCTTTCTTT.

This chain joins TRBV6-1 and TRBJ1-6; unclear D gene. V gave up 1 base and J gave up 9 bases, with 10 bases separating them. In germline, CDR1 is MNHNS, CDR2 SASEGT. This CDR3 is built from 14 residues. CDR3 loop: CASSEGQWSSPLHF. The DNA of the CDR3 is TGTGCCAGCAGTGAAGGTCAGTGGAGTTCACCCCTCCACTTT.

The rearrangement links TRBV10-1 to TRBJ2-3; D may be TRBD1 (5 bases). Germline V CDR1 and CDR2: WNHNN, SYGVQD (reference sequence). Trimming stripped 7 bases from V and 1 base from J, with 9 bases between. CDR3 size: 13 residues. The CDR3 loop is CASTEGGTDTQYF. DNA for the CDR3: TGCGCCAGCACCGAAGGGGGCACAGATACGCAGTATTTT.

This clone appeared a few times. This chain connects TRBV19 to TRBJ2-5; perhaps TRBD1 as D (5 bases). The CDR3 is 13 residues long. Germline loops: CDR1 LNHDA, CDR2 SQIVND (reference sequence). V was pared by 5 bases and J by 4 bases, with 11 bases between. The CDR3 DNA reads as TGTGCCAGTAGTCAAGTGGACACAGAGACCCAGTACTTC. Amino acids: CASSQVDTETQYF.

Concerning this clone: Other DNA sequences of this sample code for an identical CDR3. The chain carries TRBV6-5 and TRBJ1-1, with 7 bases aligning to TRBD1. Unmatched junction bases numbered 2, after V lost 5 bases and J lost 5 bases. CDR3 size: 12 residues. Germline CDR1 reads MNHEY; CDR2 reads SVGAGI. The CDR3 reads CASSLRGTEAFF. CDR3 sequence (DNA): TGTGCCAGCAGTCTCAGGGGGACTGAAGCTTTCTTT.

CDR3 coding DNA: TGTGCCAGCAGCCAAGGGGGCGGTAGCTCCTACAATGAGCAGTTCTTC. Protein: CASSQGGGSSYNEQFF. This sequence joins TRBV7-6 and TRBJ2-1; 7 bases fit TRBD1. Germline CDR1 SGHVS, CDR2 FNYEAQ. CDR3 length: 16 amino acids. V lost 5 bases and J lost 0; bases outside the gene matches: 7.

This chain links TRBV10-2 with TRBJ1-6, with D possibly TRBD1 on 5 matching bases. V was pared by 4 bases and J by 9 bases, with 22 bases between. CDR1 is WSHSY, CDR2 SAAADI, per germline. This CDR3 has 17 amino acids. In nucleotides, the CDR3 is TGCGCCAGCAGTGCCCCCGGAGCAGGGAAGATTAGTTCACCCCTCCACTTT. It specifies CASSAPGAGKISSPLHF.

The chain is built from TRBV19 and TRBJ2-1, with D perhaps matching TRBD1 (5 bases). The germline V gene encodes CDR1 LNHDA and CDR2 SQIVND (reference sequence). The CDR3 covers 11 residues. V lost 6 bases and J 7 bases, leaving 7 bases between the germline ends. This CDR3 is CASSNRNEQFF. The CDR3, as DNA: TGTGCCAGTAGCAACAGGAATGAGCAGTTCTTC.

V gene TRBV19 combines with J gene TRBJ2-7, with 10 bases aligning to TRBD1. Per germline, CDR1 LNHDA and CDR2 SQIVND (reference sequence). The CDR3 has 14 amino acids. V lost 5 bases to trimming and J lost 2 bases; unmatched junction nucleotides: 3. CDR3 DNA sequence: TGTGCCAGTAGTGCCGGGACAGGGGCCTACGAGCAGTACTTC. This codes for CASSAGTGAYEQYF.

The chain joins TRBV6-5 to TRBJ1-2; D gene unclear. CDR1 MNHEY and CDR2 SVGAGI come from the germline V gene. Trimming stripped 2 bases from V and 4 bases from J, with 11 bases between. The CDR3 covers 14 residues. The CDR3 is CASSYGGNTYGYTF. DNA of the CDR3: TGTGCCAGCAGTTACGGAGGCAATACCTATGGCTACACCTTC.

This rearrangement joins TRBV19 to TRBJ1-2, with 12 bases that match TRBD1. The CDR3 covers 15 residues. V was clipped by 3 bases and J by 7 bases; unmatched bases: 6. CDR1 and CDR2 from the germline V gene are LNHDA and SQIVND (reference sequence). This chain's CDR3 is CASSITGTGGSGYTF. CDR3 coding DNA: TGTGCCAGTAGTATTACCGGGACAGGGGGCAGTGGCTACACCTTC.

V is TRBV5-1 and J is TRBJ1-2; D unresolved. This CDR3 spans 13 amino acids. Germline loops: CDR1 SGHRS, CDR2 YFSETQ. Trimming left V 1 base short and J 6 bases short, with 10 bases between. The CDR3 DNA reads as TGCGCCAGCAGCTTGCCCCCCAGCGATGGCTACACCTTC. It encodes CASSLPPSDGYTF.

The chain carries TRBV29-1 and TRBJ1-2; D is possibly TRBD1 (6 bases). The V end was cut by 7 bases, the J end by 2 bases, with 11 bases between. Germline V gene data show CDR1 as SQVTM and CDR2 as ANQGSEA. This CDR3 comprises 12 residues. CDR3 DNA: TGCAGCGCCACAGACAGGAACTATGGCTACACCTTC. It specifies CSATDRNYGYTF.

V is TRBV25-1 and J is TRBJ1-2, with D possibly being TRBD1 (5 bases). Trimming pared 3 bases from V and 6 bases from J, leaving 14 bases between. The CDR3 is 14 amino acids. Germline CDR1 reads MGHDK; CDR2 reads SYGVNS. This CDR3 reads CASSEGRGGDGYTF. CDR3 nucleotide sequence: TGTGCCAGCAGTGAGGGGAGAGGAGGGGATGGCTACACCTTC.

The chain joins TRBV9 to TRBJ1-2; tentative D call: TRBD1 (6 bases). The V end lost 0 bases, the J end lost 8 bases, and 17 bases lay between the germline ends. The CDR3 totals 15 residues. Germline-derived CDR1 and CDR2 are SGDLS and YYNGEE. CDR3 residues: CASSVAFRGASGYTF. The CDR3 DNA sequence: TGTGCCAGCAGCGTAGCGTTCAGGGGCGCGTCCGGCTACACCTTC.

This clone was observed a handful of times. The V and J genes are TRBV27 and TRBJ1-1; TRBD1 might be the D (6 bases). V was clipped by 6 bases and J by 8 bases, with 25 bases between them. This CDR3 has 16 amino acids. CDR1 and CDR2 (germline): MNHEY, SMNVEV (reference sequence). The CDR3 region has the DNA TGTGCCAGCAGAGGGGAGGGGGACCGCGTCCTCTCCGAAGCTTTCTTT. It is translated as CASRGEGDRVLSEAFF.

The chain links TRBV5-6 to TRBJ1-5; tentative D call: TRBD1 (5 bases). This CDR3 is 17 amino acids long. V was pared by 0 bases and J by 6 bases, with 19 bases between. Germline V gives CDR1 SGHDT, CDR2 YYEEEE. CDR3 in amino acids: CASSLGPLGGGFQPQHF. The CDR3 DNA reads as TGTGCCAGCAGCTTGGGCCCATTGGGGGGTGGATTTCAGCCCCAGCATTTT. The full variable domain, rest sourced from reference TRBV5-6 and TRBJ1-5, is DAGVTQSPTHLIKTRGQQVTLRCSPKSGHDTVSWYQQALGQGPQFIFQYYEEEERQRGNFPDRFSGHQFPNYSSELNVNALLLGDSALYLCASSLGPLGGGFQPQHFGDGTRLSIL.

The CDR3 spells CASSLGPSLVRQYF. In DNA form, the CDR3 reads TGTGCCAGCAGCTTAGGTCCGAGCCTAGTCCGGCAGTACTTC. The chain uses TRBV7-9 and TRBJ2-5; D not resolved. Germline loops: CDR1 SEHNR, CDR2 FQNEAQ (reference sequence). The CDR3 runs to 14 residues. Trimming stripped 1 base from V and 11 bases from J, with 17 bases between.

The rearrangement uses TRBV30 and TRBJ2-7; TRBD2 agrees at 8 bases. CDR3 size: 15 residues. Germline V gene lookup returns CDR1 GTSNPN and CDR2 SVGIG (reference sequence). Unmatched junction bases numbered 10, after V lost 0 bases and J lost 6 bases. The chain's CDR3 is CAWSVRGGGFLEQYF. DNA of the CDR3: TGTGCCTGGAGTGTACGTGGCGGGGGGTTTCTCGAGCAGTACTTC. Based on the CDR3 plus reference TRBV30 and TRBJ2-7, the full variable domain is SQTIHQWPATLVQPVGSPLSLECTVEGTSNPNLYWYRQAAGRGLQLLFYSVGIGQISSEVPQNLSASRPQDRQFILSSKKLLLSDSGFYLCAWSVRGGGFLEQYFGPGTRLTVT.

This clone showed up just once. The chain employs TRBV7-8 and TRBJ1-5, with 7 bases matching TRBD1. Germline V gene data show CDR1 as SGHVS and CDR2 as FQNEAQ. The trim removed 0 bases at V and 4 bases at J, leaving 3 bases unmatched. CDR3 size: 15 residues. For the CDR3, the DNA is TGTGCCAGCAGCTTAGCAGGGGGCAGTAATCAGCCCCAGCATTTT. Translated: CASSLAGGSNQPQHF. Together with reference TRBV7-8 and TRBJ1-5, the CDR3 gives the full variable domain: GAGVSQSPRYKVAKRGQDVALRCDPISGHVSLFWYQQALGQGPEFLTYFQNEAQLDKSGLPSDRFFAERPEGSVSTLKIQRTQQEDSAVYLCASSLAGGSNQPQHFGDGTRLSIL.

The chain has TRBV11-3 and TRBJ2-1, with D possibly TRBD1 on 6 matching bases. This CDR3 comprises 14 residues. Germline V gene lookup returns CDR1 SGHNT and CDR2 YENEEA. The V and J ends lost 5 bases and 2 bases respectively, with 10 bases between them. The CDR3 DNA reads as TGTGCCAGCAGCGGCGGACAGCCCTACAATGAGCAGTTCTTC. Translating it yields CASSGGQPYNEQFF.

The CDR3 spells CASSASTDTQYF. In DNA, the CDR3 is TGTGCCAGCAGCGCATCAACAGATACGCAGTATTTT. The chain joins TRBV9 to TRBJ2-3; no firm D call. The CDR3 sequence is 12 residues long. Trimming shortened V by 3 bases and J by 3 bases, and 5 bases separated the two germline ends. Germline lookup yields CDR1 SGDLS and CDR2 YYNGEE.

The rearrangement uses TRBV30 and TRBJ1-5, with 10 bases identical to TRBD1. V gave up 1 base and J gave up 4 bases; unmatched junction bases: 1. Germline CDR1 and CDR2: GTSNPN and SVGIG (reference sequence). CDR3 length: 14 amino acids. The CDR3 bases are TGTGCCTGGAGTGGGGGACAGGGGAATCAGCCCCAGCATTTT. Its protein is CAWSGGQGNQPQHF.

The chain has TRBV5-4 and TRBJ1-2, with a weak D call TRBD1 (5 bases). Per germline, CDR1 SGHNT and CDR2 YYREEE (reference sequence). The CDR3 length is 14 residues. Trimming took off 2 bases at V and 7 bases at J, with 15 bases between the two ends. The CDR3 spells CASSFLGRESGYTF. CDR3 sequence (DNA): TGTGCCAGCAGCTTCCTCGGCAGGGAAAGTGGCTACACCTTC. Supplemented by reference TRBV5-4 and TRBJ1-2, the full variable domain reads ETGVTQSPTHLIKTRGQQVTLRCSSQSGHNTVSWYQQALGQGPQFIFQYYREEENGRGNFPPRFSGLQFPNYSSELNVNALELDDSALYLCASSFLGRESGYTFGSGTRLTVV.

This clone was recorded a few times. The chain joins TRBV2 to TRBJ2-3; 11 nucleotides line up with TRBD2. The length of the CDR3 is 16 residues. With V trimmed by 8 bases and J by 2 bases, 9 bases remained unmatched. Germline V gene sequence: CDR1 SNHLY, CDR2 FYNNEI. The CDR3 coding sequence is TGTGCCAGCGAGGCTAGCGGGGGGCACTTCACAGATACGCAGTATTTT. Translated, it gives CASEASGGHFTDTQYF.

The CDR3 DNA reads as TGTGCCAGCAGCCTAGACGGTCACTTACCTTCGGACGAGCAGTACTTC. This encodes CASSLDGHLPSDEQYF. The chain is built from TRBV13 and TRBJ2-7; D remains ambiguous. Between the trimmed V and J ends, which lost 5 bases and 5 bases, there was a span of 22 bases. The CDR3 runs to 16 residues. Per germline, CDR1 PRHDT and CDR2 FYEKMQ (reference sequence).

The chain uses TRBV2 and TRBJ1-2, with D perhaps TRBD1 (6 bases). Looked up from germline, CDR1 is SNHLY and CDR2 is FYNNEI. The CDR3 totals 20 residues. Between the trimmed V and J ends, which lost 4 bases and 1 base, there was a span of 28 bases. Here the CDR3 DNA reads TGTGCCAGCAGTGGTGTCAGGGGAGCGTGGTCTAGGATTTTTAACTATGGCTACACCTTC. Protein sequence: CASSGVRGAWSRIFNYGYTF.

As DNA, the CDR3 is TGTGCCAGCAGCTGGGACAGGGTAACCCTCCGCCCGGATACGCAGTATTTT. This encodes CASSWDRVTLRPDTQYF. The rearrangement uses TRBV5-4 and TRBJ2-3; 9 bases line up with TRBD1. V lost 3 bases and J lost 6; bases outside the gene matches: 14. The V gene's germline CDR1 is SGHNT and CDR2 YYREEE (reference sequence). CDR3 size: 17 residues.

The chain carries TRBV2 and TRBJ1-2; TRBD1 matches 10 bases. Per germline, CDR1 SNHLY and CDR2 FYNNEI. There are 15 residues in the CDR3. With 1 base clipped from V and 8 bases from J, the junction kept 7 bases outside the gene matches. The CDR3 DNA reads TGTGCCAGCAGTGAAGTTTGGACAGGGGGTCGCGGCTACACCTTC. It encodes CASSEVWTGGRGYTF. The full variable domain, rest sourced from reference TRBV2 and TRBJ1-2, is EPEVTQTPSHQVTQMGQEVILRCVPISNHLYFYWYRQILGQKVEFLVSFYNNEISEKSEIFDDQFSVERPDGSNFTLKIRSTKLEDSAMYFCASSEVWTGGRGYTFGSGTRLTVV.

The chain employs TRBV12-5 and TRBJ1-5; TRBD1 agrees at 7 bases. Losses at the gene ends were 1 base for V and 4 bases for J; bases not matched to a gene: 7. CDR1 is LGHNT, CDR2 FRNRAP, per germline. This CDR3 comprises 16 residues. CDR3 in DNA: TGTGCTAGTGGTTTGGAAGGGACAGCTCATAATCAGCCCCAGCATTTT. This translates into CASGLEGTAHNQPQHF.